This TCR beta chain came from a study of blood T cell repertoires in COVID-19. Study overall: Acute and convalescent COVID-19 samples came from the United States, Italy and Spain. T cells, B-cell-depleted T cells, or PBMCs provided the cDNA or gDNA that served as material.

Source study methods: Amplification from reference gene primers served as the basis for estimated nucleated cell counts. TCRdb's table, derived via immunoSEQ multiplex PCR, lists solely in-frame clones and lacks some. Clone size and the V and J calls come from that table; the DNA yielded D and trimming. The repertoire includes fewer than 120,000 clones, 60% to 80% of them detected once, and 16% sits in the top ten. Sequencing was done on a sample of peripheral blood. The clonotype originates from a woman aged 80 or over with active or convalescent COVID-19.

The CDR3 region has the DNA TGTGCCACCAGTGATTTTGCGTCCGGGACTAGCGGGAGGGCCTTAGCCAAAAACATTCAGTACTTC. Translation gives CATSDFASGTSGRALAKNIQYF. This chain joins TRBV24-1 and TRBJ2-4; 16 nucleotides line up with TRBD2. CDR1 and CDR2 from the germline V gene are KGHDR and SFDVKD. The CDR3 has 22 amino acids. The J segment lost 0 bases and the V segment lost 1 base, leaving 11 bases of the junction unmatched.